This TCR beta chain was retrieved from a study of read filtering for tumor transcriptome and immune sequencing. Whole-study context: Revised staging placed eight or nine patients in R-ISS I, roughly 17 in II, 6 or 7 in III.

This clonotype was detected many times. Per the germline V gene, CDR1 is SQVTM and CDR2 is ANQGSEA. The CDR3 spans 12 residues. V was trimmed by 7 bases and J by 0 bases, leaving 10 bases between them. Molecular barcoded adaptors covering alpha/delta and beta/gamma chains were used on approximately 440 ng RNA. TCRdb re-analysed the reads in MiXCR, keeping a single row per CDR3 protein. This table has about 40,000 distinct CDR3 sequences, about 13% appearing once. Sequencing was performed on a population of CD138-negative cells sorted from bone marrow. This receptor was obtained from a donor older than 35 with multiple myeloma. The chain joins TRBV29-1 to TRBJ2-7; D might be TRBD1 (6 bases). CDR3 coding DNA: TGCAGCGCCTCGGACAGCTCCTACGAGCAGTACTTC. Protein: CSASDSSYEQYF.